This record concerns one TCR beta chain sequence. The antigen it binds to is not known. One base away there is no much larger clone; base qualities are not given. Peripheral blood CD8+ and CD4+ T cells from healthy donors, Susac syndrome patients and multiple sclerosis patients were profiled by high-throughput TCR beta sequencing. Susac syndrome patients met recently defined diagnostic criteria for definite or probable disease. CD8+ TEMRA cells were enriched by FACS, while bulk CD8+ and CD4+ T cells were purified by magnetic negative isolation. Blood was collected in EDTA tubes and processed within 24 hours, with PBMCs isolated through density gradient centrifugation. PBMCs destined for TCR sequencing were cryopreserved in liquid nitrogen and later thawed in a 37 °C water bath. Purity of sorted or isolated CD4+, CD8+ and CD8+ TEMRA cells was at least 90%. The data stem from a study of CD8 T cells in Susac syndrome (dated by TCRdb to between 2017 and 2020). Regarding the complete study: Of the Susac syndrome patients who were sequenced, roughly 8 were in clinical remission while about six had clinically active disease. At the time of blood withdrawal, Susac syndrome patients were either therapy-naive, taking corticosteroids (with some also receiving IVIg), or on IVIg alone. The study used repertoire sequencing to test whether antigen drove CD8+ T cell activation and differentiation in Susac syndrome. The paper as a whole reports these results and caveats: The TCR sequencing and HLA analysis was acknowledged to have included a relatively small number of individuals. The CD4+ T cell repertoire of patients with Susac syndrome showed no detectable clonal expansion.

RNA was extracted with the RNeasy kit and about 0.5 to 1 ug was reverse transcribed using random hexamers. The immunoSEQ multiplex PCR assay, covering 54 Vbeta and 13 Jbeta segments, was used to amplify TCR beta CDR3 regions. Bias from PCR amplification was corrected by using a synthetic template baseline for primer optimization and for computational correction. In the authors' own workflow: Reads were annotated to V, D and J genes per IMGT and analyzed with immunoSEQ Analyzer, keeping only productive sequences. Clonality was computed as one minus Shannon entropy normalized by log2 of the number of productive unique sequences. For each patient and control, public and private clones were evaluated among the 100 most prevalent clones. A clone was defined as Susac-specific if it was absent from the healthy and MS cohorts, from around 960 published viral clones and from other ImmuneACCESS disease sequences. Using fastp trimming at Q25 and MiXCR clonotype assembly, TCRdb reanalyzed the public sequencing data and kept in-frame beta chains. Each record represents a unique CDR3 protein, reported with the most common genes and DNA among its rows. None of the V and J calls come from the authors' own analysis; TCRdb made them. Across this sample there are roughly 140,000 distinct CDR3 sequences, with about 95% seen only once. The top ten clonotypes cover 0.16% of the sample.

The germline V gene encodes CDR1 DFQATT and CDR2 SNEGSKA (reference sequence). From its cysteine to its phenylalanine, the CDR3 spans 13 amino acids. Kept here is only the CDR3 DNA, which spans 39 bases and is read in frame from base 1. Relative to germline, V is 3 bases shorter and J is 2 bases shorter, with 10 bases between their ends. The chain was built from TRBV20-1 and TRBJ1-2; the D region possibly corresponds to TRBD1 (5 bases align). The sequenced sample was CD4+ T cells from PBMCs. The sequence was collected from a human donor with Susac syndrome. The nucleotides are TGCAGTGCTAGTCCGGCAGGGAACTATGGCTACACCTTC. This is translated as CSASPAGNYGYTF.